This T cell receptor beta chain was retrieved from a study of blood T cell repertoires in COVID-19. The repertoire was sequenced with immunoSEQ multiplex PCR; TCRdb's copy has only in-frame clones and lacks some. The sample has some 500,000 clones, approximately 88% seen once. The V end was cut by 6 bases, the J end by 5 bases, with 20 bases between. This CDR3 comprises 16 residues. Germline V gene data show CDR1 as MNHEY and CDR2 as SVGEGT. J is TRBJ1-3 and V is TRBV6-2 or TRBV6-3; D is unresolved. This receptor was obtained from a woman aged 40 to 50 who had recovered from COVID-19. Sequenced input: PBMCs or T cells enriched from blood (not recorded which). The CDR3 nucleotides read TGTGCCAGCAGCCCTGTAACTGGCGGAGGAAGAAACACCATATATTTT. Translation gives CASSPVTGGGRNTIYF.